The 26 T cell receptor beta chains listed next were all sequenced from one sample in a study of blood T cell repertoires in COVID-19 (dated by TCRdb to 2019 to 2021). Receptors were amplified or captured by the immunoSEQ multiplex PCR assay. TCRdb's version of the immuneACCESS table is confined to in-frame rearrangements and falls short of the full clone set. An unresolved V gene accounts for under half of the shortfall where checked; the remainder is of unknown origin. The sample table holds about 64,000 clones, of which about 86% were seen once. In total, the top ten clones hold about 1.2% of the sample. Sequencing input: peripheral blood. The receptor set was obtained from a middle-aged man with acute or convalescent COVID-19.

The chain combines TRBV28 with TRBJ2-5; 8 bases line up with TRBD1. V lost 6 bases to trimming and J lost 7 bases; unmatched junction nucleotides: 7. Germline loops: CDR1 MDHEN, CDR2 SYDVKM. CDR3 length: 13 amino acids. CDR3 in amino acids: CASRQTGVVTQYF. The CDR3, as DNA: TGTGCCAGCAGGCAGACAGGGGTGGTGACCCAGTACTTC.

The chain joins TRBV3-1 (or the pseudogene TRBV3-2) to TRBJ2-1, with TRBD2 matching 9 bases. V lost 8 bases, J lost 5 bases, and 7 bases stayed unmatched. The CDR3 is 14 residues long. The germline V gene has CDR1 LGHDT and CDR2 YNNKEL (reference sequence). The CDR3 DNA follows: TGTGCCAGCGAAGAGCGGGGGGCTGACAATGAGCAGTTCTTC. Translation: CASEERGADNEQFF.

The chain has TRBV11-2 and TRBJ2-1; no firm D call. Germline CDR1 is SGHAT and CDR2 is FQNNGV. V lost 4 bases and J lost 0, with 7 bases in between. CDR3 length: 14 residues. The CDR3 region is CASSSLSSYNEQFF. DNA of the CDR3: TGTGCCAGCAGCTCCCTTAGCTCCTACAATGAGCAGTTCTTC. The full variable domain, in which reference TRBV11-2 and TRBJ2-1 provide the parts outside the CDR3, is EAGVAQSPRYKIIEKRQSVAFWCNPISGHATLYWYQQILGQGPKLLIQFQNNGVVDDSQLPKDRFSAERLKGVDSTLKIQPAKLEDSAVYLCASSSLSSYNEQFFGPGTRLTVL.

The chain carries TRBV30 and TRBJ2-7; 9 bases map to TRBD1. After removal of 5 bases from V and 3 bases from J, the junction contained 8 bases not matched to a gene. The germline V gene has CDR1 GTSNPN and CDR2 SVGIG (reference sequence). This CDR3 has 14 amino acids. The CDR3 protein is CAWQDRGYYYEQYF. In nucleotides, the CDR3 is TGTGCCTGGCAGGACAGGGGTTATTACTACGAGCAGTACTTC.

The chain couples TRBV4-2 to TRBJ2-5, with TRBD2 matching over 12 bases. V lost 3 bases to trimming and J lost 2 bases; unmatched junction nucleotides: 7. CDR1 and CDR2 (germline): LGHNA, YNFKEQ. The CDR3 contains 17 residues. CDR3 amino acids: CASSHRLAGVSQETQYF. In nucleotides, the CDR3 is TGTGCCAGCAGCCACCGACTAGCGGGGGTGTCACAAGAGACCCAGTACTTC.

V and J are TRBV4-2 and TRBJ1-5; maybe TRBD1 (5 bases). The CDR3 extends over 16 amino acids. The V end lost 0 bases, the J end lost 7 bases, and 16 bases lay between the germline ends. CDR1 LGHNA and CDR2 YNFKEQ come from the germline V gene. CDR3 residues: CASSQESDGAGQPQHF. The CDR3 DNA is TGTGCCAGCAGCCAAGAGTCGGATGGGGCTGGACAGCCCCAGCATTTT.

The J gene is TRBJ2-5, the V gene TRBV11-3; a possible D gene is TRBD2 (5 bases). This CDR3 spans 13 amino acids. In germline, CDR1 is SGHNT, CDR2 YENEEA. V lost 1 base, J lost 4 bases, and 7 bases lay in between. For the CDR3, the DNA is TGTGCCAGCAGCTTAGGGACTCGAGAGACCCAGTACTTC. This codes for CASSLGTRETQYF.

The V gene is TRBV7-6, the J gene TRBJ2-2, with D possibly matching TRBD1 (6 bases). Trimming shortened V by 2 bases and J by 4 bases, and 14 bases separated the two germline ends. Germline CDR1 and CDR2: SGHVS and FNYEAQ. CDR3 size: 16 residues. The CDR3 here is CASSLSRGVSTGELFF. The CDR3 coding sequence is TGTGCCAGCAGCTTAAGCAGGGGAGTCTCCACCGGGGAGCTGTTTTTT.

This clone was seen only once. The V and J genes are TRBV6-6 and TRBJ2-2, with a weak D call TRBD2 (5 bases). CDR1 and CDR2 from the germline V gene are MNHNY and SVGAGI (reference sequence). Trimming left V 2 bases short and J 7 bases short, with 8 bases between. This CDR3 comprises 13 residues. The CDR3 DNA is TGTGCCAGCAGTTACGGTGCGGGCGGGGAGCTGTTTTTT. The encoded protein is CASSYGAGGELFF.

This clone was observed once. V and J are TRBV12-3 or TRBV12-4 and TRBJ1-2; 7 bases are a match to TRBD1. The trim removed 4 bases at V and 13 bases at J, leaving 12 bases unmatched. The CDR3 is 13 residues long. In nucleotides, the CDR3 is TGTGCCAGCAGTTCAGGGGACAGAACCTCGGGCACCTTC. This sequence encodes CASSSGDRTSGTF.

This chain joins TRBV6-1 and TRBJ1-2; D gene uncertain. The CDR3 totals 14 residues. V lost 0 bases, J lost 9 bases, and 14 bases lay in between. The germline gives CDR1 MNHNS, CDR2 SASEGT. The CDR3 loop is CASSEAFGRVSYTF. CDR3 bases: TGTGCCAGCAGTGAAGCGTTTGGGAGGGTTAGCTACACCTTC.

The rearrangement joins TRBV25-1 to TRBJ2-3, with 8 bases fitting TRBD1. The CDR3 totals 16 residues. Germline V gene sequence: CDR1 MGHDK, CDR2 SYGVNS. V shed 2 bases, J shed 2 bases, and the junction held 6 bases outside the gene matches. CDR3 nucleotide sequence: TGTGCCAGCAGTGAAGGTGGACAGGGACTCACAGATACGCAGTATTTT. Its protein is CASSEGGQGLTDTQYF.

The V and J genes are TRBV4-1 and TRBJ2-7; D remains ambiguous. Trimming pared 0 bases from V and 3 bases from J, leaving 12 bases between. The CDR3 spans 15 residues. The V gene's germline CDR1 is MGHRA and CDR2 YSYEKL. This CDR3 is CASSQETGSRYEQYF. The CDR3 nucleotides are TGCGCCAGCAGCCAAGAAACGGGTTCTCGCTACGAGCAGTACTTC.

J is TRBJ2-1 and V is TRBV7-2; the D gene is possibly TRBD2 (6 bases). The CDR3 extends over 15 amino acids. Germline V gene lookup returns CDR1 SGHTA and CDR2 FQGNSA. Between the trimmed V and J ends, which lost 4 bases and 7 bases, there was a span of 17 bases. CDR3 sequence: CASSSPSSGTNEQFF. The CDR3 nucleotides read TGTGCCAGCAGCTCCCCCAGTAGCGGAACAAATGAGCAGTTCTTC.

The genes are TRBV11-3 and TRBJ2-3; D is unclear. The V gene lost 3 bases and the J gene lost 4 bases, with 14 bases spanning the gap. Germline CDR1 reads SGHNT; CDR2 reads YENEEA. This CDR3 is 15 amino acids long. CDR3: CASSLFLEGADTQYF. The DNA for the CDR3 is TGTGCCAGCAGCTTGTTCCTAGAAGGCGCAGATACGCAGTATTTT.

The chain joins TRBV11-3 to TRBJ1-2; TRBD1 matches at 10 bases. Trimming removed 4 bases from V and 7 bases from J; junction bases left unmatched: 9. Looked up from germline, CDR1 is SGHNT and CDR2 is YENEEA. CDR3 length: 15 residues. CDR3 amino acids: CASSSMTGGRGGYTF. The CDR3 bases are TGTGCCAGCAGCTCGATGACAGGGGGCCGGGGTGGCTACACCTTC.

The chain employs TRBV6-6 and TRBJ2-7, with D possibly matching TRBD2 (6 bases). This CDR3 is built from 12 residues. Trimming pared 0 bases from V and 6 bases from J, leaving 6 bases between. CDR1 MNHNY and CDR2 SVGAGI come from the germline V gene (reference sequence). CDR3 sequence reads: CASSYSEGEQYF. For the CDR3, the DNA is TGTGCCAGCAGTTACTCGGAGGGCGAGCAGTACTTC.

CDR3 loop: CASSFRTGRYGYTF. Written as DNA, the CDR3 is TGTGCCAGCAGCTTCCGAACAGGGAGATATGGCTACACCTTC. The V call is TRBV11-3, the J call TRBJ1-2; D is possibly TRBD1 (6 bases). This CDR3 contains 14 residues. Between the trimmed V and J ends, which lost 3 bases and 5 bases, there was a span of 13 bases. Germline V gene data show CDR1 as SGHNT and CDR2 as YENEEA. The entire variable domain, with the rest obtained from reference TRBV11-3 and TRBJ1-2, is as follows: EAGVVQSPRYKIIEKKQPVAFWCNPISGHNTLYWYLQNLGQGPELLIRYENEEAVDDSQLPKDRFSAERLKGVDSTLKIQPAELGDSAVYLCASSFRTGRYGYTFGSGTRLTVV.

The rearrangement joins TRBV9 to TRBJ1-2, with D possibly TRBD1 on 6 matching bases. The germline V and J ends were trimmed by 0 bases and 7 bases, with 16 bases remaining between them. The length of the CDR3 is 15 residues. Germline CDR1 is SGDLS and CDR2 is YYNGEE. For the CDR3, the DNA is TGTGCCAGCAGCGTAGGTGCAGGGGCCATGTCTGGCTACACCTTC. This encodes CASSVGAGAMSGYTF. Supplemented by reference TRBV9 and TRBJ1-2, the full variable domain reads DSGVTQTPKHLITATGQRVTLRCSPRSGDLSVYWYQQSLDQGLQFLIQYYNGEERAKGNILERFSAQQFPDLHSELNLSSLELGDSALYFCASSVGAGAMSGYTFGSGTRLTVV.

The chain combines TRBV5-4 with TRBJ1-1; 9 nucleotides match TRBD1. CDR1 and CDR2 from the germline V gene are SGHNT and YYREEE (reference sequence). Trimming removed 3 bases from V and 3 bases from J; junction bases left unmatched: 6. The CDR3 spans 15 residues. The chain's CDR3 is CASSSGTGMYTEAFF. Written as DNA, the CDR3 is TGTGCCAGCAGCTCCGGGACAGGGATGTACACTGAAGCTTTCTTT.

CDR3 nucleotide sequence: TGTGCCAGCAGTGGGGGCAGGACAGTAGGGTATTCACCCCTCCACTTT. The encoded protein is CASSGGRTVGYSPLHF. The chain recombines TRBV6-1 with TRBJ1-6; TRBD1 might be the D (6 bases). This CDR3 is 16 amino acids long. Trimming took 4 bases from V and 8 from J, leaving 18 bases between them. Per the germline V gene, CDR1 is MNHNS and CDR2 is SASEGT.

The chain joins TRBV11-2 to TRBJ2-3; TRBD1 agrees at 11 bases. CDR1 and CDR2 (germline): SGHAT, FQNNGV. V shed 5 bases, J shed 7 bases, and the junction held 5 bases outside the gene matches. This CDR3 has 14 amino acids. CDR3 DNA sequence: TGTGCCAGCAGCCGGGACAGGGGGACCAATACGCAGTATTTT. It translates to CASSRDRGTNTQYF.

V usage is TRBV29-1 and J usage is TRBJ2-3; D is unclear. Trimming took 4 bases from V and 5 from J, leaving 4 bases between them. The V gene's germline CDR1 is SQVTM and CDR2 ANQGSEA. CDR3 size: 10 residues. CDR3: CSVGGDTQYF. CDR3 coding DNA: TGCAGCGTTGGAGGAGATACGCAGTATTTT.

V usage is TRBV9 and J usage is TRBJ2-5, with 8 bases identical to TRBD1. Looked up from germline, CDR1 is SGDLS and CDR2 is YYNGEE. With V trimmed by 0 bases and J by 2 bases, 9 bases remained unmatched. The CDR3 loop spans 17 amino acids. In DNA form, the CDR3 reads TGTGCCAGCAGCGTAGCTCATGCAGGGGGCCGGCAAGAGACCCAGTACTTC. Protein sequence: CASSVAHAGGRQETQYF.

This chain uses TRBV6-5 with TRBJ2-3; D call uncertain. Trimming removed 5 bases at V and 0 bases at J, with 3 bases between. Looked up from germline, CDR1 is MNHEY and CDR2 is SVGAGI. The CDR3 totals 12 residues. CDR3 in DNA: TGTGCCAGCAGTCCTAGCACAGATACGCAGTATTTT. Amino acid sequence: CASSPSTDTQYF.

As DNA, the CDR3 is TGTGCCAGCAGCCCAGGGTACGGCAGAGAAGCTTTCTTT. This sequence encodes CASSPGYGREAFF. The chain employs TRBV6-5 and TRBJ1-1; a possible D gene is TRBD1 (5 bases). V shed 6 bases and J shed 8 bases, with 16 bases lying between them. CDR1 is MNHEY and CDR2 is SVGAGI in the germline V gene. CDR3 size: 13 residues.